The present T cell receptor (beta chain) was sequenced within a study of a mutant IDH1 vaccine in newly diagnosed glioma. Study in general: Of treated patients, roughly 62% were men and approximately 40% women, averaging around 40 years.

Of note for this clone: Its antigen is unknown.

General observations from the study: Pseudoprogression showed no apparent link to changes in top peripheral T cell clonotypes. Of the patients, roughly 95% had vaccine-induced immune responses.

The length of the CDR3 is 14 residues. V lost 0 bases and J lost 3, with 10 bases in between. Germline lookup yields CDR1 SGHRS and CDR2 YFSETQ. Generated by immunoSEQ multiplex PCR, the TCRdb table keeps only in-frame clones and is missing some. The sample yields more than 80,000 clones, 80% to 90% seen once. Documented time point: baseline, week 1 (first vaccination visit). Treatment reported: pre-vaccination baseline after standard-of-care therapy. Donors harbored newly found WHO grade 3 or 4 IDH1-mutant, ATRX-lost astrocytomas. This chain connects TRBV5-1 to TRBJ2-7; D is unresolved. The sample was PBMCs, taken from a glioma patient treated with radiotherapy, temozolomide or both. This TCR came from a woman in her fifties or sixties with glioma. CDR3 nucleotides: TGCGCCAGCAGCTTGGAGGCCAGATACTACGAGCAGTACTTC. This encodes CASSLEARYYEQYF.